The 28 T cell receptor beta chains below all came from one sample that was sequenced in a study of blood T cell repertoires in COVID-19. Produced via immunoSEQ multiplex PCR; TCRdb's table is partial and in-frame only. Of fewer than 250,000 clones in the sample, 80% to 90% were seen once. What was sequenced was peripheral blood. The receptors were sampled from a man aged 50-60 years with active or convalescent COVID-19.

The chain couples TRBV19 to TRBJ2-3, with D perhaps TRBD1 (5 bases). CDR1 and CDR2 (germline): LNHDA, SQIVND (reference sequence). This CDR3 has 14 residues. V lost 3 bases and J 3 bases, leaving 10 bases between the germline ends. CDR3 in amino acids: CASSIRQGTDTQYF. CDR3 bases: TGTGCCAGTAGTATCCGGCAGGGAACAGATACGCAGTATTTT. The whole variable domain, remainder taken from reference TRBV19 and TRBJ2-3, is DGGITQSPKYLFRKEGQNVTLSCEQNLNHDAMYWYRQDPGQGLRLIYYSQIVNDFQKGDIAEGYSVSREKKESFPLTVTSAQKNPTAFYLCASSIRQGTDTQYFGPGTRLTVL.

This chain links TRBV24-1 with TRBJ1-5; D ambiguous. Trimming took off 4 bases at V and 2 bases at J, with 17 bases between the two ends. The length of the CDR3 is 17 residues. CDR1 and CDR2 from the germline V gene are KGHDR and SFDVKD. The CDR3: CATSDPLVGIGNQPQHF. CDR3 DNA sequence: TGTGCCACCAGTGACCCCCTAGTCGGAATAGGCAATCAGCCCCAGCATTTT.

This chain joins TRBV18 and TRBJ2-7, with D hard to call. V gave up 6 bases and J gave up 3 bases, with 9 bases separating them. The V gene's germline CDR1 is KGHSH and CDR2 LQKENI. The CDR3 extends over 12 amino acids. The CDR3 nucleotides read TGTGCCAGCTCCCGCCCCTACTACGAGCAGTACTTC. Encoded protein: CASSRPYYEQYF. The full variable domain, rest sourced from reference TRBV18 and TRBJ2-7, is NAGVMQNPRHLVRRRGQEARLRCSPMKGHSHVYWYRQLPEEGLKFMVYLQKENIIDESGMPKERFSAEFPKEGPSILRIQQVVRGDSAAYFCASSRPYYEQYFGPGTRLTVT.

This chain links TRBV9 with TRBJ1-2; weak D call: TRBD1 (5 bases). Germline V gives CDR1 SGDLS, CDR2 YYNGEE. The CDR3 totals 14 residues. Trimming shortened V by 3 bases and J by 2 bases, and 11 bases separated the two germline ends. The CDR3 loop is CASSEEGANYGYTF. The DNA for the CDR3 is TGTGCCAGCAGCGAGGAAGGGGCCAACTATGGCTACACCTTC.

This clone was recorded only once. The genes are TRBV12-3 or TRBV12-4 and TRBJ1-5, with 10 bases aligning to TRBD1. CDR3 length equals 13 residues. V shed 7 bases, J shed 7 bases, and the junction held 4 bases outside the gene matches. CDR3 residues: CASIADRGQPQHF. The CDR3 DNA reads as TGTGCCAGCATTGCGGACAGGGGGCAGCCCCAGCATTTT.

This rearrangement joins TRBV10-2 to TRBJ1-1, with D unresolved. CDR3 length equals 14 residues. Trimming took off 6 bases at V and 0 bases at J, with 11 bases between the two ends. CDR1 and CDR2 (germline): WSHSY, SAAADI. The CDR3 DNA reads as TGCGCCAGCAGAGACTGGCAAATGAACACTGAAGCTTTCTTT. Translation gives CASRDWQMNTEAFF.

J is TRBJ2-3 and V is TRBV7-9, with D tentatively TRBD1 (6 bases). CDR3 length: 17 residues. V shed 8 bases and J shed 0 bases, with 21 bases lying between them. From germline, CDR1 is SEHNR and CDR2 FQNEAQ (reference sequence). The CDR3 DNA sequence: TGTGCCAGCGGGCTACGAGTGGGGGCAGCTAGCACAGATACGCAGTATTTT. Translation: CASGLRVGAASTDTQYF. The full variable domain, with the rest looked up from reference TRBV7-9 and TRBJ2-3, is DTGVSQNPRHKITKRGQNVTFRCDPISEHNRLYWYRQTLGQGPEFLTYFQNEAQLEKSRLLSDRFSAERPKGSFSTLEIQRTEQGDSAMYLCASGLRVGAASTDTQYFGPGTRLTVL.

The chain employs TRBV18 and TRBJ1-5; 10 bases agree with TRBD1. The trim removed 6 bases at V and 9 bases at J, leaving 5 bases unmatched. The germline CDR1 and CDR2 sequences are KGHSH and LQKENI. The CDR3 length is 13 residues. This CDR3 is CASSGDRGRPQHF. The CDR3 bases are TGTGCCAGCTCGGGGGACAGGGGAAGGCCCCAGCATTTT.

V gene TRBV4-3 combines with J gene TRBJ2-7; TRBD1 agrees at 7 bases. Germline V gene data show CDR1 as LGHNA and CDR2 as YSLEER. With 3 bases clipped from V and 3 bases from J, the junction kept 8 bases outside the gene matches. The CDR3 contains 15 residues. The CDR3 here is CASSQQPGQSYEQYF. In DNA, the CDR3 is TGCGCCAGCAGCCAGCAACCGGGACAGAGCTACGAGCAGTACTTC.

The CDR3 reads CASSQDLRVYEQYF. CDR3 in DNA: TGTGCCAGCAGCCAAGATCTAAGAGTCTACGAGCAGTACTTC. The chain recombines TRBV4-2 with TRBJ2-7; no definite D call. Trimming left V 0 bases short and J 3 bases short, with 9 bases between. The CDR3 extends over 14 amino acids. The germline CDR1 and CDR2 sequences are LGHNA and YNFKEQ.

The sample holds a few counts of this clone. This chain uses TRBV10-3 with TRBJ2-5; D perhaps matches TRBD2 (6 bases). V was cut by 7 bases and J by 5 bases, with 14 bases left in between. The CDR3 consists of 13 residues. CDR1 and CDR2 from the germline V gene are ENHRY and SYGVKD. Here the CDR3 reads CAINRAAGETQYF. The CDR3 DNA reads TGTGCCATCAATCGGGCGGCGGGGGAGACCCAGTACTTC.

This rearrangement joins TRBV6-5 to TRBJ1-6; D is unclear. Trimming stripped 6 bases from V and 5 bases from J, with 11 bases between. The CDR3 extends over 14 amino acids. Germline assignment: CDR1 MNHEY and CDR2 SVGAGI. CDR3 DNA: TGTGCCAGCAGGGAGCCGGGAGATAATTCACCCCTCCACTTT. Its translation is CASREPGDNSPLHF.

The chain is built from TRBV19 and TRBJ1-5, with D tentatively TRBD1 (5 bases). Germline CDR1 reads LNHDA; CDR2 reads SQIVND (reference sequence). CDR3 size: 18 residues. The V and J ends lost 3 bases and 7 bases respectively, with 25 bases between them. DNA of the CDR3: TGTGCCAGTAGTATGGAATCAGGGATTCCGTCTTATCGGCAGCCCCAGCATTTT. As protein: CASSMESGIPSYRQPQHF. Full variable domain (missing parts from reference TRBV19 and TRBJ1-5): DGGITQSPKYLFRKEGQNVTLSCEQNLNHDAMYWYRQDPGQGLRLIYYSQIVNDFQKGDIAEGYSVSREKKESFPLTVTSAQKNPTAFYLCASSMESGIPSYRQPQHFGDGTRLSIL.

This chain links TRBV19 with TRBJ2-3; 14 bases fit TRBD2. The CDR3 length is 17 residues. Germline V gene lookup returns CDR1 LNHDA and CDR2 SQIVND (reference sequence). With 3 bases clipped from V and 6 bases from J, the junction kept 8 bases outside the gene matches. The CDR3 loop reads CASSMTSGGAGSDTQYF. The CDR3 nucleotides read TGTGCCAGTAGTATGACTAGCGGGGGGGCTGGATCGGATACGCAGTATTTT.

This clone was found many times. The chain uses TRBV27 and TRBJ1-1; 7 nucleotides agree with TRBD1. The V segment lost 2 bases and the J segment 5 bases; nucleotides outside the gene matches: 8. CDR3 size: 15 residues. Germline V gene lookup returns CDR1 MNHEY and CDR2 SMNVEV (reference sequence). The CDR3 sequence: CASSLGRGRGTEAFF. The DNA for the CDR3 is TGTGCCAGCAGTTTAGGTAGGGGGCGAGGGACTGAAGCTTTCTTT.

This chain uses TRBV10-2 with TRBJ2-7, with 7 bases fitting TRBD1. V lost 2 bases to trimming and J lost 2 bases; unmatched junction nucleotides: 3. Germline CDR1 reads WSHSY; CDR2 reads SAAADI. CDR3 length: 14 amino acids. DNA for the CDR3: TGCGCCAGCAGTGAGACAGGGGTCACCTACGAGCAGTACTTC. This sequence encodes CASSETGVTYEQYF.

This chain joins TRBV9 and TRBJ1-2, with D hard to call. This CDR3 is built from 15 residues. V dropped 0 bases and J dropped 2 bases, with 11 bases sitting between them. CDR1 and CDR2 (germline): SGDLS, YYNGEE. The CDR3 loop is CASSVATEENYGYTF. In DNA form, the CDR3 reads TGTGCCAGCAGCGTAGCTACAGAAGAGAACTATGGCTACACCTTC.

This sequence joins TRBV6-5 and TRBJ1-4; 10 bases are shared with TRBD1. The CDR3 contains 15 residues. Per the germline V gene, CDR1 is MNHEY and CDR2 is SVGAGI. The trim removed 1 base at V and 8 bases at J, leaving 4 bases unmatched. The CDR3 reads CASSYWGQGNEKLFF. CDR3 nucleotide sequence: TGTGCCAGCAGTTACTGGGGACAGGGGAACGAAAAACTGTTTTTT.

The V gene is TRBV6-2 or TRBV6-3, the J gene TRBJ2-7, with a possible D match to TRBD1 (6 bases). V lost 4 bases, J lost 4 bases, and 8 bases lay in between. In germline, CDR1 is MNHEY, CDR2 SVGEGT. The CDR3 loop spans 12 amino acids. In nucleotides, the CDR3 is TGTGCCAGCAGTTTACAGGGTTACGAGCAGTACTTC. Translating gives CASSLQGYEQYF.

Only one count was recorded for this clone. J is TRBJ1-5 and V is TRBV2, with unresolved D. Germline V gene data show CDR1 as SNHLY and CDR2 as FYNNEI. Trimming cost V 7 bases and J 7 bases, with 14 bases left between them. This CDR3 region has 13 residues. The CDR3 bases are TGTGCCAGCATTGATACAGTAAACCAGCCCCAGCATTTT. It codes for CASIDTVNQPQHF.

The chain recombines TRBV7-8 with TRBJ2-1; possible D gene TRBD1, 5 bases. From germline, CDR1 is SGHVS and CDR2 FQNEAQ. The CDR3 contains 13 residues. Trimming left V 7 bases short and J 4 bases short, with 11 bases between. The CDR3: CASNLDRYNEQFF. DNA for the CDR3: TGTGCCAGCAACCTAGACAGATACAATGAGCAGTTCTTC.

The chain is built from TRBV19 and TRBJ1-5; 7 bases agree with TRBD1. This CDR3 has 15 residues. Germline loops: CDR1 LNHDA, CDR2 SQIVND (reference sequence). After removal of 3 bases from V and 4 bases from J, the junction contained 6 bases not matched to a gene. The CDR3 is CASSIPDRVNQPQHF. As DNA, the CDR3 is TGTGCCAGTAGTATTCCTGACAGGGTTAATCAGCCCCAGCATTTT. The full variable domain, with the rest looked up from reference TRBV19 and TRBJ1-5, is DGGITQSPKYLFRKEGQNVTLSCEQNLNHDAMYWYRQDPGQGLRLIYYSQIVNDFQKGDIAEGYSVSREKKESFPLTVTSAQKNPTAFYLCASSIPDRVNQPQHFGDGTRLSIL.

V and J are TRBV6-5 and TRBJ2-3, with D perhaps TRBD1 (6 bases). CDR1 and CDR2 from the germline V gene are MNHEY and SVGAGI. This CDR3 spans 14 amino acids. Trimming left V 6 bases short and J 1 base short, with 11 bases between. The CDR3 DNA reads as TGTGCCAGCAGGGGACAACTGGGCACAGATACGCAGTATTTT. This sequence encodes CASRGQLGTDTQYF.

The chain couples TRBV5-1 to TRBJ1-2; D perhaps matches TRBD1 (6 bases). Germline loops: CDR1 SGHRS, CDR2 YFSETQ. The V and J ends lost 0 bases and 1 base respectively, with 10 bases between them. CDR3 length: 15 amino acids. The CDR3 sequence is CASSLVQGYNYGYTF. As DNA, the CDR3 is TGCGCCAGCAGCTTGGTGCAGGGGTATAACTATGGCTACACCTTC.

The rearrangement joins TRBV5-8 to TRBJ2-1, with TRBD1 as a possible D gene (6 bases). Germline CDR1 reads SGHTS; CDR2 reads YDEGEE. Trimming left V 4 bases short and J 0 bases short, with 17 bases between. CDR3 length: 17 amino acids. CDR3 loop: CASSLMGALSSYNEQFF. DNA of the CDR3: TGTGCCAGCAGCCTGATGGGGGCCTTAAGCTCCTACAATGAGCAGTTCTTC.

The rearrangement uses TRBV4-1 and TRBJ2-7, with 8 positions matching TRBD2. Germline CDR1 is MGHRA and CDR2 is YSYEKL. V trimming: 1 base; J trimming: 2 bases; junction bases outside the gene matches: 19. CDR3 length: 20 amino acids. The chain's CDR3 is CASSQGAGGKVAGRTYEQYF. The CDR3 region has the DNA TGCGCCAGCAGCCAAGGCGCAGGCGGTAAAGTAGCGGGGCGCACCTACGAGCAGTACTTC.

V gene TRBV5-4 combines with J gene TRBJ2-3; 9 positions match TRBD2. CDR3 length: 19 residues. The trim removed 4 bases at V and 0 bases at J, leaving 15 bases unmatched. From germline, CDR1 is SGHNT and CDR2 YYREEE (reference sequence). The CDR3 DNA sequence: TGTGCCAGCAGCGGGGGGGCTAGCGGGGTTCCCTTTAGCACAGATACGCAGTATTTT. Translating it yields CASSGGASGVPFSTDTQYF.

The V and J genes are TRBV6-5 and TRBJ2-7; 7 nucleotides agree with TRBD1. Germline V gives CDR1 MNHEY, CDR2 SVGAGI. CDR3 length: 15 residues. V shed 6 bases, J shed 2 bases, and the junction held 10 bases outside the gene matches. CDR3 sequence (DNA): TGTGCCAGCAGGACCCGGGACAGTTCGACCTACGAGCAGTACTTC. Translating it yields CASRTRDSSTYEQYF.